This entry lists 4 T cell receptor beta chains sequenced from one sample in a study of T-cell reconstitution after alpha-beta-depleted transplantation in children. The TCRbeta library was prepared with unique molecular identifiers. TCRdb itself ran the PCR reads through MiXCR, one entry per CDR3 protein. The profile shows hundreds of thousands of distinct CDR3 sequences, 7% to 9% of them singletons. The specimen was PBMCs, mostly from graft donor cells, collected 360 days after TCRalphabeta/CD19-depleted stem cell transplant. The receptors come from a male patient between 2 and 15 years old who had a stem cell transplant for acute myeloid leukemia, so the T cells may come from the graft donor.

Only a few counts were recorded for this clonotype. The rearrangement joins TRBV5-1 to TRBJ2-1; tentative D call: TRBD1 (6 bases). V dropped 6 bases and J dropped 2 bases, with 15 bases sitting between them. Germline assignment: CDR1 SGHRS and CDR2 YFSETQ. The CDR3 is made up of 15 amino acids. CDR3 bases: TGCGCCAGCAACCTACAGGGCGTTACCTACAATGAGCAGTTCTTC. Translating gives CASNLQGVTYNEQFF.

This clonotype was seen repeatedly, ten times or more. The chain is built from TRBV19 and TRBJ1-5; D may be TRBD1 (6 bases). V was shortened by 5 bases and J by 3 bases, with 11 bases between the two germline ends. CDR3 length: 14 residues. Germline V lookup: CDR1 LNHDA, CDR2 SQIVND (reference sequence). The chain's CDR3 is CASSADSFNQPQHF. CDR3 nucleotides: TGTGCCAGTAGTGCGGACAGCTTCAATCAGCCCCAGCATTTT.

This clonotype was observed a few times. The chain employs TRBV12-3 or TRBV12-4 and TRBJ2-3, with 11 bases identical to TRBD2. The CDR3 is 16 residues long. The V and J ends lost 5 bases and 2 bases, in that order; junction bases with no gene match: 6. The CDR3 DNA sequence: TGTGCCAGCAGTCCCGGGACTAGCGGAGTCACAGATACGCAGTATTTT. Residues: CASSPGTSGVTDTQYF.

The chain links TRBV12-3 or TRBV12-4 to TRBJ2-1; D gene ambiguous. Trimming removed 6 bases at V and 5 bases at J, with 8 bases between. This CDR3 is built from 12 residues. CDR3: CASRSADNEQFF. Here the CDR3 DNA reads TGTGCCAGCAGGTCAGCCGACAATGAGCAGTTCTTC.